Listed below are T cell receptor beta chains from one sample, sequenced in a study of blood T cell repertoires in COVID-19. Sequencing used immunoSEQ multiplex PCR; TCRdb keeps in-frame clones, though not all of them. The sample lists around 88,000 clones, 65% to 85% seen once, with roughly 4.4% in the top ten. The sample was peripheral blood. Receptors were obtained from a man aged 55-75 years with acute or convalescent COVID-19. The CDR3 runs from the conserved cysteine through the conserved F or W. Fields, in order: clone size, D gene, V gene, J gene, CDR3 protein, CDR3 DNA. The D gene is left open where the match is weak. Part of the rows lack a size; the others show once, few, many or a class for expanded clones.

NA	NA	TRBV3-1/TRBV3-2	TRBJ2-3	CASSRAGYGDTQYF	TGTGCCAGCAGCCGGGCGGGGTACGGGGATACGCAGTATTTT
once	NA	TRBV4-1	TRBJ2-3	CASRILDGADTQYF	TGCGCCAGCAGGATACTAGACGGAGCAGATACGCAGTATTTT
NA	NA	TRBV18	TRBJ2-5	CASSPWAAGLGETQYF	TGTGCCAGCTCACCATGGGCCGCGGGGCTGGGGGAGACCCAGTACTTC
NA	NA	TRBV12-3/TRBV12-4	TRBJ1-1	CASSLRANTEAFF	TGTGCCAGCAGTTTACGAGCGAACACTGAAGCTTTCTTT
NA	NA	TRBV2	TRBJ1-1	CASRWGQGEAFF	TGTGCCAGCAGATGGGGGCAAGGTGAAGCTTTCTTT
NA	TRBD2	TRBV6-2/TRBV6-3	TRBJ2-3	CASSYPLLAGGPSDTQYF	TGTGCCAGCAGTTACCCCCTTCTGGCGGGGGGGCCGAGCGATACGCAGTATTTT
NA	TRBD1	TRBV18	TRBJ2-2	CASSRQGDTGELFF	TGTGCCAGCTCAAGACAGGGGGATACCGGGGAGCTGTTTTTT
NA	TRBD1	TRBV5-6	TRBJ2-5	CASSPGQVFQETQYF	TGTGCCAGCAGCCCGGGACAGGTATTCCAAGAGACCCAGTACTTC
NA	TRBD1	TRBV7-8	TRBJ1-3	CASSLGGRGPGNTIYF	TGTGCCAGCAGCTTAGGGGGCAGGGGGCCTGGAAACACCATATATTTT
NA	TRBD1	TRBV5-6	TRBJ1-5	CASSLGTGWGQPQHF	TGTGCCAGCAGCCTCGGGACAGGGTGGGGTCAGCCCCAGCATTTT
NA	NA	TRBV19	TRBJ1-4	CASSMVSYSLGTNEKLFF	TGTGCCAGTAGTATGGTGTCTTACTCCCTCGGAACTAATGAAAAACTGTTTTTT
NA	TRBD2	TRBV28	TRBJ2-5	CASSFLGRELGIQETQYF	TGTGCCAGCAGTTTTTTGGGGCGGGAGTTGGGCATCCAAGAGACCCAGTACTTC
NA	NA	TRBV7-2	TRBJ1-2	CASSLNQGGFYGYTF	TGTGCCAGCAGCTTAAATCAGGGTGGATTCTATGGCTACACCTTC
NA	NA	TRBV5-5	TRBJ1-5	CASSWGGQPQHF	TGTGCCAGCAGCTGGGGGGGCCAGCCCCAGCATTTT